The 22 T cell receptor beta chains reported below all come from one sample, sequenced in a study of blood T cells in healthy people across ages. Then a second PCR, running roughly 7 to 11 cycles, was carried out with a sample-barcoded 5' primer and a J-beta primer mix. TCRdb ran MiXCR on the 5' RACE reads and lists one entry per CDR3 protein. The sample includes 650,000 to 1,000,000 distinct CDR3 sequences, about 36% of them seen just once. Sequencing was carried out using blood. The receptors here all came from a man aged 18 to 30 in good health.

V is TRBV30 and J is TRBJ1-1; D is unresolved. From germline, CDR1 is GTSNPN and CDR2 SVGIG (reference sequence). The CDR3 totals 13 residues. V was cut by 5 bases and J by 2 bases, with 12 bases left in between. Here the CDR3 DNA reads TGTGCCTGGGATCCGGGGTCAAACACTGAAGCTTTCTTT. It is translated as CAWDPGSNTEAFF.

The V and J genes are TRBV12-3 or TRBV12-4 and TRBJ1-1; perhaps TRBD1 as D (6 bases). V lost 6 bases and J lost 7, with 12 bases in between. The CDR3 has 12 residues. CDR3 loop: CASSTTGIEAFF. The CDR3, as DNA: TGTGCCAGCAGCACAACAGGGATTGAAGCTTTCTTT.

V gene TRBV29-1 combines with J gene TRBJ1-1; D might be TRBD1 (5 bases). The V gene's germline CDR1 is SQVTM and CDR2 ANQGSEA. The V end was cut by 4 bases, the J end by 0 bases, with 15 bases between. CDR3 length: 15 amino acids. The CDR3: CSVVGGGGMNTEAFF. The DNA of the CDR3 is TGCAGCGTTGTTGGTGGGGGGGGTATGAACACTGAAGCTTTCTTT.

This clonotype was recorded a few times. The chain is built from TRBV5-1 and TRBJ2-5; 12 positions agree with TRBD1. The trim removed 7 bases at V and 11 bases at J, leaving 15 bases unmatched. Germline assignment: CDR1 SGHRS and CDR2 YFSETQ. This CDR3 comprises 15 residues. The CDR3 sequence is CASGRRDRGRSEQYF. CDR3 sequence (DNA): TGCGCCAGCGGACGCCGGGACAGGGGGCGGAGTGAGCAGTACTTC.

The rearrangement links TRBV5-1 to TRBJ2-7; possibly TRBD1 or TRBD2 for D (6 bases each). The CDR3 has 14 residues. Germline CDR1 SGHRS, CDR2 YFSETQ. V was shortened by 4 bases and J by 7 bases, with 18 bases between the two germline ends. CDR3 protein: CASSPDGGDNEQYF. The CDR3 DNA is TGCGCCAGCAGCCCCGACGGGGGCGACAATGAGCAGTACTTC.

In this sample, this clonotype turned up many times. V usage is TRBV3-1 and J usage is TRBJ2-7, with D hard to call. V lost 6 bases and J 2 bases, leaving 5 bases between the germline ends. Germline CDR1 and CDR2: LGHDT and YNNKEL (reference sequence). The CDR3 sequence is 11 residues long. In DNA form, the CDR3 reads TGTGCCAGCAGTTCCCCCTACGAGCAGTACTTC. It yields the protein CASSSPYEQYF.

The chain couples TRBV7-8 to TRBJ2-2; D uncertain. Trimming removed 5 bases at V and 6 bases at J, with 10 bases between. This CDR3 is built from 13 residues. From germline, CDR1 is SGHVS and CDR2 FQNEAQ. The CDR3 DNA reads TGTGCCAGCAGCCCCAAATCGTCCGGGGAGCTGTTTTTT. It yields the protein CASSPKSSGELFF.

This clonotype showed up many times. The chain carries TRBV4-3 and TRBJ1-2; possible D gene TRBD1, 6 bases. This CDR3 region has 15 residues. The germline V gene encodes CDR1 LGHNA and CDR2 YSLEER. The V gene lost 1 base and the J gene lost 4 bases, with 13 bases spanning the gap. The CDR3 coding sequence is TGCGCCAGCAGCCAAGTCCGGGGGGCCCTCTATGGCTACACCTTC. Protein sequence: CASSQVRGALYGYTF.

The table lists this clonotype with a few counts. The chain recombines TRBV20-1 with TRBJ1-2, with D possibly matching TRBD1 (5 bases). This CDR3 region has 14 residues. The V end was cut by 3 bases, the J end by 0 bases, with 11 bases between. Germline CDR1 and CDR2: DFQATT and SNEGSKA (reference sequence). The CDR3: CSASGGYANYGYTF. The DNA of the CDR3 is TGCAGTGCTAGTGGGGGGTACGCTAACTATGGCTACACCTTC.

CDR3 sequence reads: CSARAPNYEQYF. In DNA, the CDR3 is TGCAGTGCTAGAGCCCCCAACTACGAGCAGTACTTC. The chain couples TRBV20-1 to TRBJ2-7; no clear D gene. From germline, CDR1 is DFQATT and CDR2 SNEGSKA (reference sequence). V lost 1 base to trimming and J lost 3 bases, with 7 bases between them. This CDR3 is 12 amino acids long.

The genes are TRBV6-5 and TRBJ1-2; 10 bases are shared with TRBD1. Per germline, CDR1 MNHEY and CDR2 SVGAGI. V shed 7 bases, J shed 5 bases, and the junction held 7 bases outside the gene matches. This CDR3 contains 14 residues. The CDR3 loop is CASTTGGEGYGYTF. As DNA, the CDR3 is TGTGCCAGCACGACAGGGGGCGAGGGATATGGCTACACCTTC.

The genes are TRBV5-1 and TRBJ1-2, with 9 bases fitting TRBD1. The CDR3 runs to 17 residues. The germline gives CDR1 SGHRS, CDR2 YFSETQ. J was trimmed by 4 bases and V by 0 bases; bases with no gene match: 10. The CDR3 here is CASSLEFGTGLSYGYTF. DNA of the CDR3: TGCGCCAGCAGCTTGGAGTTCGGGACAGGGCTCTCCTATGGCTACACCTTC.

This clonotype came up a few times. This chain links TRBV20-1 with TRBJ1-6; D not certain. The CDR3 covers 16 residues. V lost 0 bases and J 2 bases, leaving 11 bases between the germline ends. In germline, CDR1 is DFQATT, CDR2 SNEGSKA (reference sequence). The CDR3 spells CSARDSRKAYNSPLHF. CDR3 bases: TGCAGTGCTAGAGATTCCCGGAAGGCCTATAATTCACCCCTCCACTTT.

This clonotype has a count of ten or more. The rearrangement links TRBV20-1 to TRBJ1-5, with 8 bases matching TRBD1. The CDR3 contains 15 residues. Trimming at V came to 5 bases and at J to 4 bases, leaving 10 bases not matched to a gene. The germline CDR1 and CDR2 sequences are DFQATT and SNEGSKA (reference sequence). CDR3: CSALLYDRGNQPQHF. CDR3 nucleotides: TGCAGTGCTCTTCTATATGACAGGGGTAATCAGCCCCAGCATTTT.

The chain links TRBV29-1 to TRBJ1-1; 7 bases line up with TRBD1. V gave up 6 bases and J gave up 9 bases; unmatched junction bases: 10. Germline CDR1 SQVTM, CDR2 ANQGSEA. The length of the CDR3 is 12 residues. CDR3 loop: CSVPARDRKAFF. The CDR3 region has the DNA TGCAGCGTCCCGGCGAGGGACAGAAAAGCTTTCTTT.

The chain is built from TRBV7-2 and TRBJ2-6; D is undetermined. This CDR3 is built from 16 residues. With 3 bases removed from V and 0 bases from J, the gap between germline ends came to 9 bases. In germline, CDR1 is SGHTA, CDR2 FQGNSA. The CDR3 DNA reads as TGTGCCAGCAGCTTGCTGGGCAGCTCTGGGGCCAACGTCCTGACTTTC. It specifies CASSLLGSSGANVLTF.

This clonotype has only one observation. The chain is built from TRBV2 and TRBJ2-5; D is possibly TRBD1 (5 bases). The CDR3 runs to 13 residues. V was cut by 8 bases and J by 11 bases, with 21 bases left in between. The germline CDR1 and CDR2 sequences are SNHLY and FYNNEI. The CDR3 sequence: CASGARLINEQYF. The CDR3 DNA sequence: TGTGCCAGCGGGGCCCGCCTAATTAATGAGCAGTACTTC.

This clonotype was found once. The V and J genes are TRBV3-1 and TRBJ2-1; 8 bases fit TRBD2. V shed 3 bases, J shed 2 bases, and the junction held 15 bases outside the gene matches. CDR1 is LGHDT, CDR2 YNNKEL, per germline (reference sequence). The CDR3 length is 19 residues. The CDR3 DNA sequence: TGTGCCAGCAGCCATTCCTCAGGATTGGGTAGCGGGACCTACAATGAGCAGTTCTTC. Its translation is CASSHSSGLGSGTYNEQFF.

J is TRBJ2-2 and V is TRBV29-1; 8 bases match TRBD1. The germline gives CDR1 SQVTM, CDR2 ANQGSEA. The CDR3 runs 12 residues. With V trimmed by 7 bases and J by 8 bases, 6 bases remained unmatched. CDR3 in amino acids: CSADRDAGELFF. In DNA form, the CDR3 reads TGCAGCGCGGACAGGGACGCAGGGGAGCTGTTTTTT.

The chain carries TRBV11-2 and TRBJ2-3; a weak D match, TRBD2 (5 bases). The CDR3 totals 15 residues. With 5 bases removed from V and 5 bases from J, the gap between germline ends came to 17 bases. Germline V gene lookup returns CDR1 SGHAT and CDR2 FQNNGV. CDR3 DNA sequence: TGTGCCAGCAGCCGTTACCAAGTGGGGAGAGATACGCAGTATTTT. Translating it yields CASSRYQVGRDTQYF.

V and J are TRBV6-1 and TRBJ1-1; D may be TRBD1 (5 bases). The germline CDR1 and CDR2 sequences are MNHNS and SASEGT. The length of the CDR3 is 12 residues. The V end lost 2 bases, the J end lost 5 bases, and 6 bases lay between the germline ends. The CDR3 DNA sequence: TGTGCCAGCAGTGAACACAGGACTGAAGCTTTCTTT. Amino acid sequence: CASSEHRTEAFF.

In this sample, this clonotype turned up once. This chain joins TRBV6-2 or TRBV6-3 and TRBJ2-2, with a weak D call TRBD2 (7 bases). The length of the CDR3 is 16 residues. With 7 bases removed from V and 0 bases from J, the gap between germline ends came to 15 bases. Germline assignment: CDR1 MNHEY and CDR2 SVGEGT. The CDR3 reads CASKGRGATNTGELFF. The DNA for the CDR3 is TGTGCCAGCAAGGGTCGGGGGGCCACGAACACCGGGGAGCTGTTTTTT.